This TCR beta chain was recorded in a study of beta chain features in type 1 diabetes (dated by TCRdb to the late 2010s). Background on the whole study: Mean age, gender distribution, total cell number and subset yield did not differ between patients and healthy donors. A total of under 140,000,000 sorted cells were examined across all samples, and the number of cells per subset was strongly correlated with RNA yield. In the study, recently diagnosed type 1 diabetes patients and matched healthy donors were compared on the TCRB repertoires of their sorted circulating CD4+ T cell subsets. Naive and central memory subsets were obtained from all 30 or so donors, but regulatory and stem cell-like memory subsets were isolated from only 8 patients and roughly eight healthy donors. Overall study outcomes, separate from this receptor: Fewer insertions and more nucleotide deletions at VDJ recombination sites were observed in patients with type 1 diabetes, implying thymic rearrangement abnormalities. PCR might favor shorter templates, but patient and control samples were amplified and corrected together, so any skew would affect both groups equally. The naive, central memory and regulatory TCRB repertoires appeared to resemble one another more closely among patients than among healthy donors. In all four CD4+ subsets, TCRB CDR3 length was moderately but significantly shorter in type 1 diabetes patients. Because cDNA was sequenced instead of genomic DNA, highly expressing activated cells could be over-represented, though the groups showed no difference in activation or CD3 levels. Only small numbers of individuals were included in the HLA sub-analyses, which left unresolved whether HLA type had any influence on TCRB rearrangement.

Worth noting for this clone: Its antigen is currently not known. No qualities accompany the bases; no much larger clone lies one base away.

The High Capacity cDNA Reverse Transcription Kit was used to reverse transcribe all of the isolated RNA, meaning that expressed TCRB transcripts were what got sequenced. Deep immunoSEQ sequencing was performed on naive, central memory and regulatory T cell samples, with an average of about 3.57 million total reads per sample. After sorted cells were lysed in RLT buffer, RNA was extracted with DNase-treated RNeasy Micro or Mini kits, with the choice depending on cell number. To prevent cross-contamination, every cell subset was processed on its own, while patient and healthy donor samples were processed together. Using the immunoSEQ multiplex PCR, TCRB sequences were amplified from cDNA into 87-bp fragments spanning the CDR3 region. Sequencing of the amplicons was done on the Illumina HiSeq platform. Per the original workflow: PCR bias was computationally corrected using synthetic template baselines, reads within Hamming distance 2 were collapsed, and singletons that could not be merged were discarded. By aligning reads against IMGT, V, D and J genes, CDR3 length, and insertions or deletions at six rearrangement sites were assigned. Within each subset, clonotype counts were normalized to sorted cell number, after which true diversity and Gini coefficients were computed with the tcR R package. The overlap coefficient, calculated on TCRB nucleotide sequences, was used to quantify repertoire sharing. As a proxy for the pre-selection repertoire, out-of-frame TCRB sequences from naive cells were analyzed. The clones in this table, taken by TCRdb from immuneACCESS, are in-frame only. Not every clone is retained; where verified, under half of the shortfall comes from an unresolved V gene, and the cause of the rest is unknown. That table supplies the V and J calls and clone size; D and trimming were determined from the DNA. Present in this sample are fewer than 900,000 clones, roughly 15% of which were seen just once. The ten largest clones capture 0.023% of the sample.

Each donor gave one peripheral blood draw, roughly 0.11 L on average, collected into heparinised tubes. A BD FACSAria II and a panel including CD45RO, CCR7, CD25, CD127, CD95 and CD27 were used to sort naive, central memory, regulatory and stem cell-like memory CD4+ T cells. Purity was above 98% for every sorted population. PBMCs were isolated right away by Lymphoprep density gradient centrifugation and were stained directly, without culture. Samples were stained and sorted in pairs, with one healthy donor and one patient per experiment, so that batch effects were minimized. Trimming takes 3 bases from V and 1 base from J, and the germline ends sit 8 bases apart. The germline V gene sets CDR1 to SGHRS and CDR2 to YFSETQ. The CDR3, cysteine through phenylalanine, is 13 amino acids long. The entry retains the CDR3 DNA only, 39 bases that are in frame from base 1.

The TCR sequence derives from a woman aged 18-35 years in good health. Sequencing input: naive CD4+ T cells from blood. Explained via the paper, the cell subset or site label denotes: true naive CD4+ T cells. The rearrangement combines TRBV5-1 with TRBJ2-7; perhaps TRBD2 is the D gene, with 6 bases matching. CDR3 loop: CASSSGTSYEQYF. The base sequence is TGCGCCAGCAGCTCCGGGACTTCCTACGAGCAGTACTTC.